Listed below are T cell receptor beta chains from one sample, sequenced in a study of T-cell memory formation after mild COVID-19. TCRdb independently ran MiXCR on the 5' RACE reads; one entry per CDR3 protein. The repertoire holds approximately 570,000 distinct CDR3 sequences, with roughly 18% as singletons. The sequenced material came from PBMCs or a T cell subset sorted from them (not recorded which). These receptors were collected from an adult woman who had mild COVID-19 (a few samples of this study predate the infection). Cell type and time point are not known. Both conserved end residues are part of each CDR3. D genes are given only for firm matches. Clone sizes are given selectively: once, few, many, or a class where the clone is expanded.

D gene: TRBD1; J gene: TRBJ1-1; V gene: TRBV5-1; clone size: .; CDR3 protein: CASSQGQGAAEAFF; CDR3 DNA: TGCGCCAGCAGCCAGGGACAGGGTGCAGCAGAAGCTTTCTTT
D gene: TRBD1; J gene: TRBJ2-1; V gene: TRBV29-1; clone size: few; CDR3 protein: CSVVGTGGSSSYNEQFF; CDR3 DNA: TGCAGCGTTGTTGGGACAGGGGGCTCAAGCTCCTACAATGAGCAGTTCTTC
D gene: TRBD2; J gene: TRBJ2-7; V gene: TRBV7-8; clone size: .; CDR3 protein: CASSASGLAGADEQYF; CDR3 DNA: TGTGCCAGCAGCGCAAGCGGACTAGCGGGGGCAGACGAGCAGTACTTC
D gene: TRBD1; J gene: TRBJ2-7; V gene: TRBV9; clone size: .; CDR3 protein: CASSAGTGIPYEQYF; CDR3 DNA: TGTGCCAGCAGCGCCGGGACAGGGATTCCCTACGAGCAGTACTTC
D gene: TRBD2; J gene: TRBJ2-3; V gene: TRBV11-2; clone size: .; CDR3 protein: CASSPKFGLAGVGTDTQYF; CDR3 DNA: TGTGCCAGCAGCCCGAAATTTGGACTAGCGGGAGTCGGCACAGATACGCAGTATTTT
D gene: .; J gene: TRBJ1-5; V gene: TRBV6-2/TRBV6-3; clone size: .; CDR3 protein: CASTNHRDSNQPQHF; CDR3 DNA: TGTGCCAGCACCAATCACCGGGACAGCAATCAGCCCCAGCATTTT
D gene: TRBD2; J gene: TRBJ2-3; V gene: TRBV6-5; clone size: .; CDR3 protein: CASRLAGTITDTQYF; CDR3 DNA: TGTGCCAGCAGATTAGCGGGGACCATCACAGATACGCAGTATTTT
D gene: .; J gene: TRBJ2-5; V gene: TRBV5-6; clone size: .; CDR3 protein: CASSLVLGQETQYF; CDR3 DNA: TGTGCCAGCAGCTTGGTACTGGGCCAAGAGACCCAGTACTTC
D gene: TRBD1; J gene: TRBJ2-7; V gene: TRBV7-2; clone size: .; CDR3 protein: CASSSPGQGTWEQYF; CDR3 DNA: TGTGCCAGCAGCTCCCCGGGACAGGGGACTTGGGAGCAGTACTTC
D gene: .; J gene: TRBJ1-1; V gene: TRBV12-5; clone size: few; CDR3 protein: CASGFGHYENTEAFF; CDR3 DNA: TGTGCTAGTGGTTTCGGGCATTACGAGAACACTGAAGCTTTCTTT
D gene: .; J gene: TRBJ2-1; V gene: TRBV25-1; clone size: .; CDR3 protein: CASSDKAGLNEQFF; CDR3 DNA: TGTGCCAGCAGTGATAAAGCAGGGTTGAATGAGCAGTTCTTC
D gene: .; J gene: TRBJ2-1; V gene: TRBV7-6; clone size: few; CDR3 protein: CASSQARDEQFF; CDR3 DNA: TGTGCCAGCAGTCAGGCCCGGGATGAGCAGTTCTTC
D gene: .; J gene: TRBJ2-3; V gene: TRBV7-9; clone size: many; CDR3 protein: CASSSTSQPTDTQYF; CDR3 DNA: TGTGCCAGCAGCTCGACCAGCCAACCCACAGATACGCAGTATTTT
D gene: .; J gene: TRBJ2-7; V gene: TRBV20-1; clone size: many; CDR3 protein: CSADQYRSLNEQYF; CDR3 DNA: TGCAGTGCTGACCAGTACAGGAGCCTAAACGAGCAGTACTTC
D gene: .; J gene: TRBJ1-1; V gene: TRBV12-3/TRBV12-4; clone size: few; CDR3 protein: CASQWTEAFF; CDR3 DNA: TGTGCCAGCCAGTGGACTGAAGCTTTCTTT
D gene: TRBD2; J gene: TRBJ2-1; V gene: TRBV18; clone size: many; CDR3 protein: CASSPGLADNEQFF; CDR3 DNA: TGTGCCAGCTCACCAGGGCTAGCGGACAATGAGCAGTTCTTC
D gene: TRBD2; J gene: TRBJ2-3; V gene: TRBV23-1; clone size: few; CDR3 protein: CASSLRTSGKTDTQYF; CDR3 DNA: TGCGCCAGCTCACTGAGGACTAGCGGGAAGACAGATACGCAGTATTTT
D gene: .; J gene: TRBJ2-1; V gene: TRBV5-1; clone size: many; CDR3 protein: CASSHGNEQFF; CDR3 DNA: TGCGCCAGCAGCCATGGAAATGAGCAGTTCTTC
D gene: .; J gene: TRBJ2-5; V gene: TRBV6-5; clone size: few; CDR3 protein: CASSYPGGRAQYF; CDR3 DNA: TGTGCCAGCAGCTACCCCGGGGGAAGGGCCCAGTACTTC
D gene: .; J gene: TRBJ2-1; V gene: TRBV20-1; clone size: .; CDR3 protein: CSARDRDMGTYNEQFF; CDR3 DNA: TGCAGTGCTAGGGACCGGGACATGGGGACCTACAATGAGCAGTTCTTC
D gene: TRBD1; J gene: TRBJ1-2; V gene: TRBV7-2; clone size: few; CDR3 protein: CASSSDRIYGYTF; CDR3 DNA: TGTGCCAGCAGCTCGGACAGGATCTATGGCTACACCTTC
D gene: TRBD1; J gene: TRBJ2-1; V gene: TRBV27; clone size: many; CDR3 protein: CASREDRGVIEQFF; CDR3 DNA: TGTGCCAGCAGAGAGGACAGGGGTGTGATTGAGCAGTTCTTC
D gene: .; J gene: TRBJ1-1; V gene: TRBV29-1; clone size: .; CDR3 protein: CSVEGGGLHTEAFF; CDR3 DNA: TGCAGCGTTGAAGGTGGTGGGCTGCACACTGAAGCTTTCTTT
D gene: .; J gene: TRBJ2-6; V gene: TRBV9; clone size: .; CDR3 protein: CASSDNSDSGANVLTF; CDR3 DNA: TGTGCCAGCAGCGACAACAGTGACTCTGGGGCCAACGTCCTGACTTTC
D gene: TRBD1; J gene: TRBJ1-1; V gene: TRBV7-9; clone size: .; CDR3 protein: CASSPRDRGVSQAFF; CDR3 DNA: TGTGCCAGCAGCCCCCGGGACAGAGGGGTCAGTCAAGCTTTCTTT
D gene: TRBD2; J gene: TRBJ2-1; V gene: TRBV7-8; clone size: few; CDR3 protein: CASSLGVSGRIIGEQFF; CDR3 DNA: TGTGCCAGCAGCTTAGGGGTTAGCGGGAGAATAATAGGTGAGCAGTTCTTC
D gene: TRBD2; J gene: TRBJ2-7; V gene: TRBV20-1; clone size: .; CDR3 protein: CSASSGTSGVLHEQYF; CDR3 DNA: TGCAGTGCTTCGTCCGGGACTAGCGGGGTCTTACACGAGCAGTACTTC
D gene: .; J gene: TRBJ2-3; V gene: TRBV12-3/TRBV12-4; clone size: many; CDR3 protein: CASSPTRDTQYF; CDR3 DNA: TGTGCCAGCAGTCCTACTAGGGATACGCAGTATTTT
D gene: .; J gene: TRBJ2-3; V gene: TRBV7-8; clone size: .; CDR3 protein: CATTPWGGIVDTQYF; CDR3 DNA: TGTGCCACCACGCCTTGGGGCGGGATAGTGGATACGCAGTATTTT
D gene: .; J gene: TRBJ2-2; V gene: TRBV24-1; clone size: few; CDR3 protein: CATSEVNTGELFF; CDR3 DNA: TGTGCCACCAGTGAGGTGAACACCGGGGAGCTGTTTTTT
D gene: .; J gene: TRBJ2-3; V gene: TRBV7-2; clone size: many; CDR3 protein: CASSSLFTDTQYF; CDR3 DNA: TGTGCCAGCAGCTCACTTTTTACAGATACGCAGTATTTT
D gene: .; J gene: TRBJ2-5; V gene: TRBV6-5; clone size: .; CDR3 protein: CANTGADSQETQYF; CDR3 DNA: TGTGCCAACACTGGCGCGGACTCGCAAGAGACCCAGTACTTC
D gene: TRBD1; J gene: TRBJ2-5; V gene: TRBV7-9; clone size: .; CDR3 protein: CASSLRQGDQETQYF; CDR3 DNA: TGTGCCAGCAGCTTAAGACAGGGGGACCAAGAGACCCAGTACTTC
D gene: TRBD2; J gene: TRBJ2-3; V gene: TRBV5-1; clone size: .; CDR3 protein: CASSLGRGEDTQYF; CDR3 DNA: TGCGCCAGCAGCTTGGGACGGGGGGAAGATACGCAGTATTTT
D gene: TRBD2; J gene: TRBJ2-1; V gene: TRBV24-1; clone size: few; CDR3 protein: CATSDWTSGTYNEQFF; CDR3 DNA: TGTGCCACCAGTGATTGGACTAGCGGAACCTACAATGAGCAGTTCTTC
D gene: TRBD1; J gene: TRBJ2-1; V gene: TRBV5-1; clone size: many; CDR3 protein: CASSFGQAWNNEQFF; CDR3 DNA: TGCGCCAGCAGCTTCGGACAGGCTTGGAACAATGAGCAGTTCTTC
D gene: TRBD1; J gene: TRBJ2-6; V gene: TRBV6-5; clone size: .; CDR3 protein: CASSERRDSKYVLTF; CDR3 DNA: TGTGCCAGCAGTGAGAGAAGGGACAGCAAATATGTCCTGACTTTC
D gene: TRBD1; J gene: TRBJ1-2; V gene: TRBV5-1; clone size: few; CDR3 protein: CASSWTQGARGYTF; CDR3 DNA: TGCGCCAGCAGCTGGACCCAGGGGGCTCGTGGCTACACCTTC
D gene: TRBD2; J gene: TRBJ2-7; V gene: TRBV20-1; clone size: few; CDR3 protein: CSAEQQLAGSYEQYF; CDR3 DNA: TGCAGTGCCGAACAACAGCTAGCGGGCTCGTACGAGCAGTACTTC
D gene: .; J gene: TRBJ2-7; V gene: TRBV20-1; clone size: few; CDR3 protein: CSARGPLGYEQYF; CDR3 DNA: TGCAGTGCTAGAGGTCCGCTCGGGTACGAGCAGTACTTC
D gene: TRBD1; J gene: TRBJ1-2; V gene: TRBV7-8; clone size: few; CDR3 protein: CASSGSGTEYGYTF; CDR3 DNA: TGTGCCAGCAGCGGGTCCGGGACAGAGTATGGCTACACCTTC
D gene: .; J gene: TRBJ2-5; V gene: TRBV7-7; clone size: .; CDR3 protein: CASSLDPGSQETQYF; CDR3 DNA: TGTGCTAGCAGCTTGGATCCGGGCAGCCAAGAGACCCAGTACTTC
D gene: .; J gene: TRBJ2-5; V gene: TRBV6-5; clone size: few; CDR3 protein: CASSYAGSLGLETQYF; CDR3 DNA: TGTGCCAGCAGTTACGCAGGGTCCCTGGGTCTGGAGACCCAGTACTTC
D gene: .; J gene: TRBJ1-1; V gene: TRBV6-2/TRBV6-3; clone size: few; CDR3 protein: CASSYRLNTEAFF; CDR3 DNA: TGTGCCAGCAGTTACCGATTGAACACTGAAGCTTTCTTT
D gene: .; J gene: TRBJ2-5; V gene: TRBV6-5; clone size: .; CDR3 protein: CASTASVGVETQYF; CDR3 DNA: TGTGCCAGCACCGCTTCGGTGGGGGTAGAGACCCAGTACTTC
D gene: .; J gene: TRBJ2-3; V gene: TRBV20-1; clone size: few; CDR3 protein: CSASGWGIQYF; CDR3 DNA: TGCAGTGCTAGCGGTTGGGGTATCCAGTATTTT
D gene: .; J gene: TRBJ2-6; V gene: TRBV5-6; clone size: .; CDR3 protein: CASSLLSGANVLTF; CDR3 DNA: TGTGCCAGCAGCTTGCTCTCTGGGGCCAACGTCCTGACTTTC
D gene: .; J gene: TRBJ2-3; V gene: TRBV7-2; clone size: .; CDR3 protein: CASRPLEFGTDTQYF; CDR3 DNA: TGTGCCAGCAGGCCTCTAGAGTTCGGCACAGATACGCAGTATTTT
D gene: .; J gene: TRBJ1-2; V gene: TRBV20-1; clone size: .; CDR3 protein: CSARGAEANYGYTF; CDR3 DNA: TGCAGTGCTAGGGGAGCGGAAGCTAACTATGGCTACACCTTC
D gene: .; J gene: TRBJ2-2; V gene: TRBV7-2; clone size: many; CDR3 protein: CASSRKRLAALSTGELFF; CDR3 DNA: TGTGCCAGCAGCCGAAAAAGATTGGCAGCCTTGAGCACCGGGGAGCTGTTTTTT
D gene: .; J gene: TRBJ2-3; V gene: TRBV9; clone size: .; CDR3 protein: CASSVEGLGSTDTQYF; CDR3 DNA: TGTGCCAGCAGCGTAGAGGGCCTGGGTAGCACAGATACGCAGTATTTT
D gene: TRBD1; J gene: TRBJ2-1; V gene: TRBV15; clone size: few; CDR3 protein: CATSTSWGTGYNDQFF; CDR3 DNA: TGTGCCACCAGCACTTCCTGGGGGACAGGCTACAATGACCAGTTCTTC
D gene: .; J gene: TRBJ1-6; V gene: TRBV12-3/TRBV12-4; clone size: .; CDR3 protein: CASSSDRTSPLHF; CDR3 DNA: TGTGCCAGCAGTTCTGACAGGACTTCACCCCTCCACTTT
D gene: .; J gene: TRBJ2-5; V gene: TRBV7-2; clone size: few; CDR3 protein: CASSLVFGTQYF; CDR3 DNA: TGTGCCAGCAGCTTAGTTTTCGGGACCCAGTACTTC
D gene: TRBD2; J gene: TRBJ2-2; V gene: TRBV9; clone size: few; CDR3 protein: CASSGSTSGDTGELFF; CDR3 DNA: TGTGCCAGCAGCGGGTCGACTAGCGGGGACACCGGGGAGCTGTTTTTT
D gene: .; J gene: TRBJ2-3; V gene: TRBV7-2; clone size: many; CDR3 protein: CASSLVAADTQYF; CDR3 DNA: TGTGCCAGCAGCTTAGTCGCGGCAGATACGCAGTATTTT
D gene: .; J gene: TRBJ2-7; V gene: TRBV24-1; clone size: few; CDR3 protein: CATSDSTGTTYEQYF; CDR3 DNA: TGTGCCACCAGTGATTCCACCGGGACCACCTACGAGCAGTACTTC
D gene: .; J gene: TRBJ1-1; V gene: TRBV20-1; clone size: few; CDR3 protein: CSAIEGAEMNTEAFF; CDR3 DNA: TGCAGTGCCATTGAAGGGGCCGAGATGAACACTGAAGCTTTCTTT
D gene: TRBD2; J gene: TRBJ2-5; V gene: TRBV11-2; clone size: .; CDR3 protein: CASSLGGQRGEETQYF; CDR3 DNA: TGTGCCAGCAGCTTAGGGGGCCAGCGGGGGGAAGAGACCCAGTACTTC